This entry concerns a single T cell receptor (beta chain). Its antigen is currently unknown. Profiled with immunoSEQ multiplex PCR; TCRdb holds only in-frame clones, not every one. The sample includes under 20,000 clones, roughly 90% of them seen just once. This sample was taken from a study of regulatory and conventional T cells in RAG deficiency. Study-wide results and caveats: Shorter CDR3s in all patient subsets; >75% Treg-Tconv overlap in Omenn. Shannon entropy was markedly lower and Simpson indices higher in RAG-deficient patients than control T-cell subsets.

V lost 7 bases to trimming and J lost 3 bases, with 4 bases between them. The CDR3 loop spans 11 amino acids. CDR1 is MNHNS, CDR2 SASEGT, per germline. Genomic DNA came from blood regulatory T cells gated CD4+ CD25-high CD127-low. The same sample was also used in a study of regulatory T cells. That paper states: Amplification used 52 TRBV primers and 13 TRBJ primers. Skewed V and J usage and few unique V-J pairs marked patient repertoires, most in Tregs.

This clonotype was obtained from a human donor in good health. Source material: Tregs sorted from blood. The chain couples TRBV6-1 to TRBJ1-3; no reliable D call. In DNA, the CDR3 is TGTGCCAGCATGATTGGAAACACCATATATTTT. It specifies CASMIGNTIYF.